The clone carrying this T cell receptor beta chain was detected only a few times. Its antigen is not identified. This entry comes from a study of molecular identifiers for immune sequencing clone quantification. Across the whole study: Split five ways in replicates, RNA from approximately 20,000 or 100,000 naive CD8 cells had four portions sequenced.

Study observations and caveats: Amid around 980,000 naive cells, spiked Jurkat TCR RNA from one cell was reportedly still detectable.

CDR3 length equals 14 residues. Germline V gene sequence: CDR1 LGHDT, CDR2 YNNKEL (reference sequence). The V and J ends lost 5 bases and 4 bases respectively, with 14 bases between them. Preparation of the bulk TCR libraries relied on previously described methods and listed TCR primers. TCRdb recomputed calls from the PCR reads with MiXCR, one row per CDR3 protein. The repertoire includes over 85,000 distinct CDR3 sequences, 30% to 45% of them detected once, and 9.5% to 10% sits in the top ten. Each library that profiled naive CD8 cells came from approximately 20,000 to 1,000,000 sorted cells with 10%, 30% or 50% RNA.

The receptor's source is a human donor in good health. Some libraries in this study had Jurkat cell RNA spiked in. The rearrangement joins TRBV3-1 to TRBJ1-1; D call uncertain. Source material: naive CD8+ T cells from blood, with Jurkat cell RNA spiked in. Noted subset: FACS-sorted CD8+CD4-CCR7+CD45RA+ naive T cells. The CDR3 DNA sequence: TGTGCCAGCAGCTACGGGGTCTCAGGCACTGAAGCTTTCTTT. It is translated as CASSYGVSGTEAFF.